These T cell receptor beta chains were read from a single sample in a study of cytomegalovirus exposure and HLA in healthy donors. The data were produced by immunoSEQ multiplex PCR, yet TCRdb's version contains in-frame clones alone and is incomplete. Among about 60,000 clones listed, approximately 80% were seen once. The sequencing input was PBMCs. The receptor source for this set is a female donor in good health and CMV-seronegative. Each CDR3 is given with its conserved first and last residue. A D gene is named only where the DNA matches it firmly. Only part of the rows carry a size: once, few, many, or a class if the clone is expanded.

clone_size: .; j_call: TRBJ1-4; v_call: TRBV7-9; d_call: TRBD1; cdr3_aa: CASSLTGGEEKLFF; cdr3_nt: TGTGCCAGCAGTCTTACAGGGGGCGAGGAAAAACTGTTTTTT
clone_size: .; j_call: TRBJ2-2; v_call: TRBV10-3; d_call: TRBD2; cdr3_aa: CAISETSGMAGELFF; cdr3_nt: TGTGCCATCAGTGAGACTAGCGGGATGGCCGGGGAGCTGTTTTTT
clone_size: .; j_call: TRBJ2-3; v_call: TRBV4-2; d_call: TRBD2; cdr3_aa: CASSQDSLAGLTDTQYF; cdr3_nt: TGTGCCAGCAGCCAAGATTCACTAGCGGGTCTCACAGATACGCAGTATTTT
clone_size: .; j_call: TRBJ2-5; v_call: TRBV6-6; d_call: TRBD1; cdr3_aa: CASSPTGGGETQYF; cdr3_nt: TGTGCCAGCAGTCCTACAGGGGGCGGAGAGACCCAGTACTTC
clone_size: .; j_call: TRBJ1-1; v_call: TRBV7-9; d_call: .; cdr3_aa: CASSLVGRNTEAFF; cdr3_nt: TGTGCCAGCAGCTTAGTGGGGCGGAACACTGAAGCTTTCTTT
clone_size: few; j_call: TRBJ1-1; v_call: TRBV5-1; d_call: TRBD1; cdr3_aa: CASSDPGGYEAFF; cdr3_nt: TGCGCCAGCAGCGACCCAGGGGGCTATGAAGCTTTCTTT
clone_size: .; j_call: TRBJ1-3; v_call: TRBV7-2; d_call: .; cdr3_aa: CASSLGQGNTIYF; cdr3_nt: TGTGCCAGCAGCCTAGGACAGGGAAACACCATATATTTT
clone_size: .; j_call: TRBJ1-2; v_call: TRBV19; d_call: .; cdr3_aa: CASTLKTSAGSFTNYGYTF; cdr3_nt: TGTGCCAGTACCCTGAAGACTTCCGCGGGATCATTCACTAACTATGGCTACACCTTC
clone_size: .; j_call: TRBJ2-2; v_call: TRBV15; d_call: TRBD1; cdr3_aa: CATSETGGITGELFF; cdr3_nt: TGTGCCACCAGTGAGACAGGGGGGATAACCGGGGAGCTGTTTTTT
clone_size: few; j_call: TRBJ1-1; v_call: TRBV28; d_call: TRBD1; cdr3_aa: CASSLPENTGGGGTEAFF; cdr3_nt: TGTGCCAGCAGTTTACCCGAAAATACAGGGGGCGGGGGCACTGAAGCTTTCTTT
clone_size: .; j_call: TRBJ2-6; v_call: TRBV18; d_call: .; cdr3_aa: CASSPPSSLVSGANVLTF; cdr3_nt: TGTGCCAGCTCACCACCGAGCTCTCTAGTTTCGGGGGCCAACGTCCTGACTTTC
clone_size: few; j_call: TRBJ1-3; v_call: TRBV7-9; d_call: TRBD1; cdr3_aa: CASSSGTGQGNTIYF; cdr3_nt: TGTGCCAGCAGCTCCGGGACAGGGCAGGGAAACACCATATATTTT
clone_size: few; j_call: TRBJ1-5; v_call: TRBV7-6; d_call: .; cdr3_aa: CASSLETGFNQPQHF; cdr3_nt: TGTGCCAGCAGCTTAGAAACAGGGTTCAATCAGCCCCAGCATTTT
clone_size: .; j_call: TRBJ2-3; v_call: TRBV9; d_call: TRBD2; cdr3_aa: CASSGGLAKSADSQYF; cdr3_nt: TGTGCCAGCAGCGGGGGACTAGCCAAGTCAGCCGACTCGCAGTATTTT
clone_size: .; j_call: TRBJ1-1; v_call: TRBV5-6; d_call: .; cdr3_aa: CASSSPGGANTEAFF; cdr3_nt: TGTGCCAGCAGCAGCCCGGGGGGCGCGAACACTGAAGCTTTCTTT
clone_size: .; j_call: TRBJ1-6; v_call: TRBV5-6; d_call: .; cdr3_aa: CASSWRRPGYSPLHF; cdr3_nt: TGTGCCAGCAGCTGGAGGCGCCCTGGGTATTCACCCCTCCACTTT
clone_size: few; j_call: TRBJ2-5; v_call: TRBV2; d_call: TRBD2; cdr3_aa: CASSGGLAGGQETQYF; cdr3_nt: TGTGCCAGCAGTGGGGGGCTAGCGGGGGGACAAGAGACCCAGTACTTC
clone_size: few; j_call: TRBJ2-7; v_call: TRBV28; d_call: TRBD2; cdr3_aa: CASRTVRESSYEQYF; cdr3_nt: TGTGCCAGCAGGACGGTGCGGGAGAGTAGCTACGAGCAGTACTTC
clone_size: .; j_call: TRBJ1-1; v_call: TRBV27; d_call: .; cdr3_aa: CASSPPEGVNTEAFF; cdr3_nt: TGTGCCAGCAGTCCACCAGAGGGGGTGAACACTGAAGCTTTCTTT
clone_size: .; j_call: TRBJ1-4; v_call: TRBV7-9; d_call: .; cdr3_aa: CASIQADSSQKLFF; cdr3_nt: TGTGCCAGCATCCAAGCGGACAGTTCCCAAAAACTGTTTTTT
clone_size: .; j_call: TRBJ2-7; v_call: TRBV5-1; d_call: .; cdr3_aa: CASSLAPGGSSYEQYF; cdr3_nt: TGCGCCAGCAGCTTGGCCCCGGGGGGCAGCTCCTACGAGCAGTACTTC
clone_size: .; j_call: TRBJ2-5; v_call: TRBV11-3; d_call: .; cdr3_aa: CASSSGETQYF; cdr3_nt: TGTGCCAGCAGCTCGGGGGAGACCCAGTACTTC
clone_size: .; j_call: TRBJ1-1; v_call: TRBV28; d_call: TRBD1; cdr3_aa: CASSSMSGTGGFTEAFF; cdr3_nt: TGTGCCAGCAGTTCGATGTCCGGGACAGGGGGCTTCACTGAAGCTTTCTTT
clone_size: .; j_call: TRBJ2-5; v_call: TRBV6-6; d_call: .; cdr3_aa: CASSFLGGAGETQYF; cdr3_nt: TGTGCCAGCAGTTTCTTAGGGGGGGCGGGGGAGACCCAGTACTTC
clone_size: .; j_call: TRBJ2-1; v_call: TRBV7-2; d_call: TRBD2; cdr3_aa: CASSLRLAGGNEQFF; cdr3_nt: TGTGCCAGCAGCCTCCGACTAGCTGGGGGCAATGAGCAGTTCTTC
clone_size: .; j_call: TRBJ2-7; v_call: TRBV11-3; d_call: .; cdr3_aa: CASSSRGGYEQYF; cdr3_nt: TGTGCCAGCAGCTCGAGGGGGGGCTACGAGCAGTACTTC
clone_size: .; j_call: TRBJ1-1; v_call: TRBV6-5; d_call: TRBD1; cdr3_aa: CASSRGDRSTEAFF; cdr3_nt: TGTGCCAGCAGTCGCGGGGACAGGTCCACTGAAGCTTTCTTT
clone_size: .; j_call: TRBJ2-5; v_call: TRBV19; d_call: TRBD2; cdr3_aa: CASSERGGLETQYF; cdr3_nt: TGTGCCAGTAGTGAGCGGGGGGGCCTTGAGACCCAGTACTTC
clone_size: .; j_call: TRBJ1-6; v_call: TRBV5-8; d_call: TRBD1; cdr3_aa: CASSSRKRTGINSPLHF; cdr3_nt: TGTGCCAGCAGCTCCCGGAAACGGACAGGAATTAATTCACCCCTCCACTTT
clone_size: .; j_call: TRBJ2-1; v_call: TRBV7-6; d_call: .; cdr3_aa: CASSLRGEVRNEQFF; cdr3_nt: TGTGCCAGCAGCTTAAGGGGCGAAGTACGTAATGAGCAGTTCTTC
clone_size: .; j_call: TRBJ2-3; v_call: TRBV5-8; d_call: .; cdr3_aa: CASSGRVKTSTDTQYF; cdr3_nt: TGTGCCAGCAGCGGCAGGGTCAAGACGAGCACAGATACGCAGTATTTT
clone_size: few; j_call: TRBJ2-5; v_call: TRBV9; d_call: .; cdr3_aa: CASSVEGGGNQYF; cdr3_nt: TGTGCCAGCAGCGTAGAGGGTGGGGGGAACCAGTACTTC
clone_size: .; j_call: TRBJ1-5; v_call: TRBV12-5; d_call: .; cdr3_aa: CASGSGAGYSNQPQHF; cdr3_nt: TGTGCTAGTGGCAGCGGGGCAGGGTATAGCAATCAGCCCCAGCATTTT
clone_size: .; j_call: TRBJ2-2; v_call: TRBV7-8; d_call: TRBD2; cdr3_aa: CASSRTSGELFF; cdr3_nt: TGTGCCAGCAGCCGGACTAGCGGGGAGCTGTTTTTT
clone_size: few; j_call: TRBJ2-1; v_call: TRBV19; d_call: .; cdr3_aa: CASRTQGFNEQFF; cdr3_nt: TGTGCCAGTAGAACCCAGGGATTCAATGAGCAGTTCTTC
clone_size: .; j_call: TRBJ1-1; v_call: TRBV30; d_call: .; cdr3_aa: CAWSANPRTEAFF; cdr3_nt: TGTGCCTGGAGCGCCAACCCCCGGACTGAAGCTTTCTTT
clone_size: once; j_call: TRBJ2-5; v_call: TRBV25-1; d_call: TRBD2; cdr3_aa: CASSEWRLAGGMVETQYF; cdr3_nt: TGTGCCAGCAGTGAATGGCGGCTAGCGGGGGGAATGGTAGAGACCCAGTACTTC
clone_size: .; j_call: TRBJ2-2; v_call: TRBV2; d_call: .; cdr3_aa: CASCPGTPFPGELFF; cdr3_nt: TGTGCCAGTTGCCCCGGGACACCCTTTCCTGGGGAGCTGTTTTTT
clone_size: .; j_call: TRBJ1-2; v_call: TRBV6-1; d_call: .; cdr3_aa: CASKTQGEEGYTF; cdr3_nt: TGTGCCAGCAAAACACAGGGAGAAGAGGGCTACACCTTC
clone_size: .; j_call: TRBJ2-1; v_call: TRBV7-2; d_call: TRBD2; cdr3_aa: CASSSGTSGSSYNEQFF; cdr3_nt: TGTGCCAGCAGCTCCGGGACTAGCGGGAGCTCCTACAATGAGCAGTTCTTC
clone_size: .; j_call: TRBJ1-5; v_call: TRBV28; d_call: TRBD1; cdr3_aa: CASRTDRLSNQPQHF; cdr3_nt: TGTGCCAGCAGAACGGACAGGCTTAGCAATCAGCCCCAGCATTTT
clone_size: .; j_call: TRBJ2-1; v_call: TRBV7-2; d_call: TRBD2; cdr3_aa: CASRLASGRGGYNEQFF; cdr3_nt: TGTGCCAGCAGACTAGCTAGCGGGAGAGGAGGATACAATGAGCAGTTCTTC
clone_size: once; j_call: TRBJ2-5; v_call: TRBV5-4; d_call: .; cdr3_aa: CASSLQGGGETQYF; cdr3_nt: TGTGCCAGCAGCTTGCAGGGGGGAGGTGAGACCCAGTACTTC
clone_size: .; j_call: TRBJ1-3; v_call: TRBV9; d_call: TRBD1; cdr3_aa: CASSARTGGVVGDTIYF; cdr3_nt: TGTGCCAGCAGCGCCCGGACAGGCGGTGTAGTCGGGGACACCATATATTTT
clone_size: .; j_call: TRBJ2-4; v_call: TRBV4-3; d_call: .; cdr3_aa: CASSQNTGMSKNIQYF; cdr3_nt: TGCGCCAGCAGCCAAAACACAGGGATGTCCAAAAACATTCAGTACTTC
clone_size: .; j_call: TRBJ2-3; v_call: TRBV10-3; d_call: TRBD2; cdr3_aa: CAISEAGGQGLHPTDTQYF; cdr3_nt: TGTGCCATCAGTGAAGCGGGGGGCCAGGGCTTACACCCGACAGATACGCAGTATTTT
clone_size: .; j_call: TRBJ2-5; v_call: TRBV7-9; d_call: TRBD2; cdr3_aa: CASSSTGLAGGRIETQYF; cdr3_nt: TGTGCCAGCAGCTCCACGGGACTAGCGGGGGGGCGAATAGAGACCCAGTACTTC
clone_size: few; j_call: TRBJ2-3; v_call: TRBV2; d_call: .; cdr3_aa: CASMGEASTDTQYF; cdr3_nt: TGTGCCAGCATGGGGGAGGCTAGCACAGATACGCAGTATTTT
clone_size: .; j_call: TRBJ2-7; v_call: TRBV4-2; d_call: TRBD2; cdr3_aa: CASSQGLAGALYEQYF; cdr3_nt: TGTGCCAGCAGCCAAGGACTAGCGGGGGCCCTCTACGAGCAGTACTTC
clone_size: .; j_call: TRBJ2-2; v_call: TRBV9; d_call: TRBD1; cdr3_aa: CASSIRQGDGELFF; cdr3_nt: TGTGCCAGCAGCATTCGACAGGGTGACGGGGAGCTGTTTTTT
clone_size: .; j_call: TRBJ2-7; v_call: TRBV5-6; d_call: TRBD1; cdr3_aa: CASSLIGGPGQDSYEQYF; cdr3_nt: TGTGCCAGCAGCTTGATAGGCGGTCCGGGACAGGACTCCTACGAGCAGTACTTC
clone_size: .; j_call: TRBJ2-5; v_call: TRBV2; d_call: .; cdr3_aa: CASSNYRVDETQYF; cdr3_nt: TGTGCCAGCAGTAACTACAGGGTTGACGAGACCCAGTACTTC